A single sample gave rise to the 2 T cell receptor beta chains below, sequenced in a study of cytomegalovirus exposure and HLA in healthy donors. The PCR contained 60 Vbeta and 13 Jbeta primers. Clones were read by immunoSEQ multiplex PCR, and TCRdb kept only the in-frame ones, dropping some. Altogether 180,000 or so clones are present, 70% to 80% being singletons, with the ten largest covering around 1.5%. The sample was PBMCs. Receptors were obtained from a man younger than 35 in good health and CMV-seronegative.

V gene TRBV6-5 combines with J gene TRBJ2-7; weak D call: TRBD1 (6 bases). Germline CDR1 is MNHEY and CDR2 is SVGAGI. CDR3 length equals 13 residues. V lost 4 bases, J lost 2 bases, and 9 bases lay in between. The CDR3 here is CASSWRQAYEQYF. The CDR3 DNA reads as TGTGCCAGCAGTTGGAGACAGGCCTACGAGCAGTACTTC.

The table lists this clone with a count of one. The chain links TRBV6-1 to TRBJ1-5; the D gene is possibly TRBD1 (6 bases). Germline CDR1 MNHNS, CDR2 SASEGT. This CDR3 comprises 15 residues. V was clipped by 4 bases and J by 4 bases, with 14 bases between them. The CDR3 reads CASSVSQGQNQPQHF. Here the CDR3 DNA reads TGTGCCAGCAGTGTAAGTCAGGGGCAAAATCAGCCCCAGCATTTT.